The 3 T cell receptor beta chains reported below all come from one sample, sequenced in a study of lymphopenia after photon versus proton radiotherapy. This table comes from immunoSEQ multiplex PCR, and its TCRdb copy is limited to in-frame clones, with some not included. The data show some 28,000 clones, 81% seen once. The sample in question was peripheral blood, obtained from a patient treated with photon-based radiotherapy. These TCRs come from a man in his fifties or sixties with gastric cancer.

This clone came up once. The chain recombines TRBV21-1 with TRBJ1-2; TRBD1 was called by the table and not checked on the DNA. TRBV21-1 constitutes a pseudogene. The CDR3 consists of 15 residues. The CDR3 here is CASSPRNDRDYGYTF. The CDR3 coding sequence is TGTGCCAGCAGCCCTCGCAACGACAGGGACTATGGCTACACCTTC.

This rearrangement joins TRBV6-1 to TRBJ2-4, with 9 bases matching TRBD2. CDR1 and CDR2 from the germline V gene are MNHNS and SASEGT. V dropped 2 bases and J dropped 8; count of bases not matched to a gene: 4. The CDR3 is 14 amino acids. The CDR3 here is CASSEFSGGYIQYF. The CDR3 coding sequence is TGTGCCAGCAGTGAATTTAGCGGGGGATACATTCAGTACTTC.

The CDR3 sequence is CASGHSPDGRTTNEKLFF. The CDR3 DNA reads TGTGCTAGTGGTCACAGCCCGGACGGGAGAACAACTAATGAAAAACTGTTTTTT. The rearrangement joins TRBV12-5 to TRBJ1-4; D is unclear. Germline CDR1 reads LGHNT; CDR2 reads FRNRAP. The CDR3 spans 18 residues. V was clipped by 5 bases and J by 0 bases, with 19 bases between them.